What follows describes a single TCR beta chain. Its antigen remains unidentified. No base quality values were provided; no much bigger clone lies one nucleotide off. The source of the sample is a study of cytomegalovirus exposure and HLA in healthy donors (dated 2017 in TCRdb). Study-wide context: According to a later analysis, the 110 or so validation repertoires were produced on the same platform as the 666 repertoires of the first cohort. The study was designed to test whether signatures of past pathogen exposure could be identified by cataloging public T cell receptors. Along with the roughly 670-subject first cohort, a separate validation cohort of around 110 different subjects was used. High-throughput TCR immunosequencing, statistical association of individual TCRs with disease status, and machine learning were combined to predict cytomegalovirus infection status. What the work shows at the level of the full study, not this receptor alone: In vitro tests confirmed that a few of the cytomegalovirus-associated TCR beta chains recognize cytomegalovirus antigens. A later analysis had no HLA typing for the validation cohort, so co-occurrence there was scored across all 130 or so repertoires. The classifier was reported to diagnose cytomegalovirus status with high specificity and sensitivity in both the original and validation cohorts. Most TCR sequences were observed very rarely across donors, whereas some public TCRs were present in many individuals. According to the authors, the approach could potentially be generalized to other disease states and immunological phenotypes. In a later analysis, TCRs clustered in the first cohort were found to also tend to co-occur in the 130 or so validation repertoires, with roughly 93% of cluster scores above 0. The study gave a list of over 150 TCR beta chains associated with cytomegalovirus.

V sheds 0 bases and J sheds 4 bases, leaving 8 bases between their ends. Based on the germline V gene, the CDR1 and CDR2 sequences are SGHTA and FQGTGA. The CDR3 sequence holds 14 residues, the cysteine and phenylalanine included. Just CDR3 DNA is preserved here, 42 bases in frame from base 1. Library preparation was by the immunoSEQ multiplex PCR assay. The authors' pipeline ran thus. To diagnose cytomegalovirus status from the catalog of TCR beta chain sequences, a statistical classification framework was built. TCRdb holds this immuneACCESS table with in-frame rearrangements only. Some clones are missing; in checked studies, unresolved V genes explain under half, and the rest has no known cause. V, J and clone size reflect that table, while D and trimming were determined from the DNA. Present in this sample are about 160,000 clones, roughly 83% of which were seen just once. The biggest ten clones account for roughly a tenth of the sample.

Donors formed part of the validation cohort, which comprised over a hundred subjects and was distinct from the first cohort of some 700 subjects. The TCR was taken from a man aged 25-45 years in good health and CMV-seropositive. The sequence links TRBV7-3 to TRBJ2-3; the D gene cannot be resolved reliably. Material for sequencing was PBMCs. The DNA is as follows: TGTGCCAGCAGCTTAACGTCCCTACCAGATACGCAGTATTTT. Protein translation: CASSLTSLPDTQYF.